This TCR beta chain came from a study of monozygotic twins with inflammatory bowel disease (dated by TCRdb to the late 2010s). For the study in its entirety: The complete study included about 30 monozygotic twin pairs: 19 IBD-discordant Danish pairs and nine German pairs, of which four were IBD-concordant and five were IBD-discordant. Within discordant pairs, disease-associated traits were sought mainly by comparing IBD patients with their genetically identical healthy co-twins. Each individual had, on average, about 151 000 unique TCRalpha sequences and 181 000 unique TCRbeta sequences available for analysis. On the study overall, not on this receptor specifically: No difference in repertoire similarity was observed between concordant and discordant twins, possibly owing to limited statistical power. The analysis was unable to tell different T cell subtypes apart. No single strong signal or clonotype linked to IBD turned up in the results, so the idea that one exists was not supported. Compared with healthy twins, IBD patients had fewer clonotypes in common with other individuals, a difference most pronounced in patients showing signs of disease activity. Background noise and inter-individual variability may have been introduced into the repertoires by the differing immunosuppressive treatments among patients. IBD patients had lower TCRbeta repertoire diversity, measured by the inverse Simpson index, than their healthy co-twins.

Turning to this clonotype: This receptor's antigen is unknown.

The CDR3, cysteine through phenylalanine, is 14 amino acids long. Only the protein sequence is given. For CDR1 and CDR2, the germline V gene (reference sequence) lists LNHNV and YYDKDF. A roughly 2.5 ml peripheral blood sample was drawn into PAXgene tubes per donor and stored at -80°C. Total RNA was isolated from whole blood with the PAXgene blood miRNA kit on an automated QIAcube, without T cell sorting. Peripheral blood from monozygotic twin pairs concordant or discordant for inflammatory bowel disease was subjected to deep TCRalpha and TCRbeta repertoire profiling with unique molecular barcoding. Smoking habits were recorded for all twin pairs, and individuals were classified as current, former or never smokers. The library was generated by 5' RACE. The input for every TCR library was roughly 3,300 ng of total RNA. For each sample, cDNA was synthesized in eight separate reactions using SMARTScribe reverse transcriptase. During cDNA synthesis, template switching was used to introduce unique molecular identifiers that contained a 6-nucleotide sample barcode. TCRalpha and TCRbeta cDNA was amplified in two nested PCRs of around 15 and 10 cycles, and bead purification was carried out after each PCR. Before amplification, the cDNA was treated with uracil DNA-glycosylase and purified using the QIAquick PCR purification kit. The second PCR was the step at which Illumina TruSeq-compatible adapters and sample-specific barcodes were added. TapeStation and Qubit were used to check library quality and concentration, and 5 ng of each library was pooled. Sequencing of the pooled libraries was done on an Illumina HiSeq2500 single-index Rapid Run using custom sequencing primers and 2 x 100 bp reads. Under the source paper's analysis protocol: UMI-based consensus assembly with MiGEC version 1.2.6 was used to correct PCR and sequencing errors. MiXCR version 2.1.1 was used for V(D)J alignment, clonotype assembly and CDR3 extraction. To normalise gene usage, clonotype sharing and MAIT/NKT TCR abundance, the analysis used the top 1000, 10 000 and 20 000 clonotypes per sample. After downsampling to 27 000 UMIs, diversity was calculated as the inverse Simpson index using the vegan R package. Paired Mann-Whitney U tests were applied to discordant twin pairs, with Benjamini-Hochberg correction for multiple testing. TCRdb reprocessed the raw reads; every CDR3 protein sequence is a single record, and DNA is not supplied. The V and J calls and clone size come from TCRdb's table, not from the authors' own analysis. This sample's table carries about 150,000 distinct CDR3 sequences. The ten largest make up more than 1% of the sample.

This TCR came from a human donor with ulcerative colitis or Crohn's disease, or a healthy co-twin of an affected twin (not recorded which). This chain is built from TRBV15 and TRBJ2-7. Material for sequencing was blood. The CDR3 here reads CATSRDHSTSEQYF.